Presented here are 10 T cell receptor beta chains from one specimen sequenced in a study of T cell repertoires in cytomegalovirus infection. TCRdb redid the calling of the reads with MiXCR, one entry per CDR3 protein. The top ten hold about 66% of the sample, which has around 71,000 distinct CDR3 sequences, approximately 22% seen once. Antigens of these TCRs are unknown. The sample consisted of CD8+ T cells from cultured PBMCs, taken from culture after CMV antigen stimulation. The receptor source for this set is a human donor in good health (CMV status not recorded). Some clones in this sample may be carry-over from other donors' samples.

V is TRBV7-9 and J is TRBJ2-5, with D tentatively TRBD2 (5 bases). The germline V gene has CDR1 SEHNR and CDR2 FQNEAQ (reference sequence). The CDR3 is 14 residues long. V gave up 6 bases and J gave up 2 bases, with 13 bases separating them. CDR3 sequence: CASSLPGLQETQYF. CDR3 DNA sequence: TGTGCCAGCAGTCTACCAGGACTGCAAGAGACCCAGTACTTC.

V is TRBV4-3 and J is TRBJ1-6; D unresolved. V was trimmed by 0 bases and J by 10 bases, leaving 16 bases between them. Looked up from germline, CDR1 is LGHNA and CDR2 is YSLEER. The length of the CDR3 is 16 residues. The CDR3 reads CASSQDNGVVRSPLHF. The DNA of the CDR3 is TGCGCCAGCAGCCAAGATAACGGAGTAGTCAGATCACCCCTCCACTTT.

The chain employs TRBV12-3 or TRBV12-4 and TRBJ1-2; D is ambiguous. V gave up 4 bases and J gave up 2 bases, with 11 bases separating them. The CDR3 extends over 14 amino acids. The CDR3 region has the DNA TGTGCCAGCAGTTCCCCCCCCGGGAACTATGGCTACACCTTC. Translating gives CASSSPPGNYGYTF.

This chain connects TRBV12-3 or TRBV12-4 to TRBJ1-4; unclear D gene. The CDR3 is 15 amino acids. The V end lost 5 bases, the J end lost 8 bases, and 18 bases lay between the germline ends. CDR3 in amino acids: CASSPTGWDGEKLFF. The CDR3 bases are TGTGCCAGCAGTCCGACGGGATGGGATGGGGAAAAACTGTTTTTT.

The chain uses TRBV7-9 and TRBJ2-6; TRBD2 is a possible D gene (6 bases). Per germline, CDR1 SEHNR and CDR2 FQNEAQ (reference sequence). This CDR3 contains 15 residues. V lost 5 bases to trimming and J lost 4 bases, with 12 bases between them. Here the CDR3 DNA reads TGTGCCAGCAGCGCAAGGCGGGACGGGGCCAACGTCCTGACTTTC. It translates to CASSARRDGANVLTF.

The table lists this clonotype with a few counts. The rearrangement joins TRBV29-1 to TRBJ2-2; D may be TRBD2 (5 bases). The CDR3 consists of 13 residues. Trimming stripped 4 bases from V and 4 bases from J, with 10 bases between. Germline V lookup: CDR1 SQVTM, CDR2 ANQGSEA. CDR3 protein: CSVGRAGTGELFF. CDR3 DNA: TGCAGCGTTGGACGGGCGGGCACCGGGGAGCTGTTTTTT.

This clonotype came up a few times. The rearrangement joins TRBV12-3 or TRBV12-4 to TRBJ2-5, with 7 bases aligning to TRBD2. The CDR3 totals 13 residues. The V segment lost 6 bases and the J segment 5 bases; nucleotides outside the gene matches: 6. CDR3: CASSWGGVETQYF. In DNA form, the CDR3 reads TGTGCCAGCAGCTGGGGGGGAGTGGAGACCCAGTACTTC.

In its sample, this clonotype was seen a few times. The chain employs TRBV7-2 and TRBJ1-2, with 8 positions matching TRBD1. Trimming at V came to 4 bases and at J to 8 bases, leaving 6 bases not matched to a gene. In germline, CDR1 is SGHTA, CDR2 FQGNSA. This CDR3 comprises 13 residues. The CDR3 coding sequence is TGTGCCAGCAGCTCCCGGACAGGGAAAGGCTACACCTTC. Translation: CASSSRTGKGYTF. Supplemented by reference TRBV7-2 and TRBJ1-2, the full variable domain reads GAGVSQSPSNKVTEKGKDVELRCDPISGHTALYWYRQSLGQGLEFLIYFQGNSAPDKSGLPSDRFSAERTGGSVSTLTIQRTQQEDSAVYLCASSSRTGKGYTFGSGTRLTVV.

This clonotype was seen more than once but under ten times. V usage is TRBV4-1 and J usage is TRBJ2-1; D is unresolved. V shed 0 bases and J shed 13 bases, with 7 bases lying between them. Per the germline V gene, CDR1 is MGHRA and CDR2 is YSYEKL. CDR3 length: 11 residues. The CDR3 here is CASSQEKYQFF. The CDR3 nucleotides read TGCGCCAGCAGCCAAGAGAAGTATCAGTTCTTC.

This clonotype was recorded a few times. The rearrangement uses TRBV11-2 and TRBJ2-7; D is uncertain. The CDR3 contains 12 residues. Germline CDR1 SGHAT, CDR2 FQNNGV. Trimming shortened V by 0 bases and J by 4 bases, and 4 bases separated the two germline ends. DNA for the CDR3: TGTGCCAGCAGCTTAGAGGTATACGAGCAGTACTTC. This translates into CASSLEVYEQYF.